Listed below are T cell receptor beta chains from one sample, sequenced in a study of T cells after yellow fever vaccination. TCRdb used MiXCR to reprocess the 5' RACE reads, holding one entry per CDR3 protein. The data contain 310,000 or so distinct CDR3 sequences, around 4% of them seen just once; the ten biggest clones take up roughly a quarter. The sequencing here drew on PBMCs, taken on the day of the yellow fever booster vaccination. The receptors derive from a man aged 18 to 30 who received the YFV17D yellow fever vaccine. Both conserved end residues are part of each CDR3. The D gene is left open where the match is weak. A clone size is listed for some rows: how often the clone was seen (once, few, many), or a class if it is expanded.

D gene: TRBD1; V gene: TRBV5-1; clone size: many; J gene: TRBJ2-2; CDR3 length: 16; CDR3 DNA: TGCGCCAGCAGCTACAGGGGGCCACAAGACACCGGGGAGCTGTTTTTT; CDR3 protein: CASSYRGPQDTGELFF
D gene: TRBD1; V gene: TRBV20-1; clone size: many; J gene: TRBJ1-4; CDR3 length: 14; CDR3 DNA: TGCAGTGCCGGGACAGCGGCAACTAATGAAAAACTGTTTTTT; CDR3 protein: CSAGTAATNEKLFF
D gene: TRBD2; V gene: TRBV5-1; clone size: many; J gene: TRBJ2-2; CDR3 length: 16; CDR3 DNA: TGCGCCAGCAGTTTGCGGGGGGCCGCGAACACCGGGGAGCTGTTTTTT; CDR3 protein: CASSLRGAANTGELFF
D gene: TRBD1; V gene: TRBV29-1; clone size: few; J gene: TRBJ2-2; CDR3 length: 16; CDR3 DNA: TGCAGCGTCTGGGCGACAGGGAGAATAGGGACCGGGGAGCTGTTTTTT; CDR3 protein: CSVWATGRIGTGELFF
D gene: .; V gene: TRBV12-3/TRBV12-4; clone size: many; J gene: TRBJ2-1; CDR3 length: 12; CDR3 DNA: TGTGCCAGCAGTTACTCTCACAATGAGCAGTTCTTC; CDR3 protein: CASSYSHNEQFF
D gene: .; V gene: TRBV5-4; clone size: few; J gene: TRBJ1-1; CDR3 length: 14; CDR3 DNA: TGTGCCAGCAGCGACGGGACGCTGTACACTGAAGCTTTCTTT; CDR3 protein: CASSDGTLYTEAFF
D gene: .; V gene: TRBV7-8; clone size: many; J gene: TRBJ1-2; CDR3 length: 14; CDR3 DNA: TGTGCCAGCAGCTTAGGGGACCGACTGAGGAGCTACACCTTC; CDR3 protein: CASSLGDRLRSYTF
D gene: .; V gene: TRBV19; clone size: few; J gene: TRBJ2-1; CDR3 length: 12; CDR3 DNA: TGTGCCAGTAGTATAGGCAGTGATGAGCAGTTCTTC; CDR3 protein: CASSIGSDEQFF
D gene: .; V gene: TRBV28; clone size: .; J gene: TRBJ1-1; CDR3 length: 11; CDR3 DNA: TGTGCCAGCAGCATTGGACAGAAAGCTTTCTTT; CDR3 protein: CASSIGQKAFF
D gene: TRBD2; V gene: TRBV7-9; clone size: .; J gene: TRBJ2-1; CDR3 length: 15; CDR3 DNA: TGTGCCAGCAGCCCCGGGGGGAACTCGGACAATGAGCAGTTCTTC; CDR3 protein: CASSPGGNSDNEQFF
D gene: TRBD1; V gene: TRBV10-3; clone size: many; J gene: TRBJ1-5; CDR3 length: 18; CDR3 DNA: TGTGCCATCAGTGGCTCCTCGACAGGGGGATCGGGCAATCAGCCCCAGCATTTT; CDR3 protein: CAISGSSTGGSGNQPQHF
D gene: TRBD1; V gene: TRBV7-9; clone size: .; J gene: TRBJ2-3; CDR3 length: 13; CDR3 DNA: TGTGCCCAGGGACAGGGGACCACAGATACGCAGTATTTT; CDR3 protein: CAQGQGTTDTQYF
D gene: .; V gene: TRBV5-5; clone size: many; J gene: TRBJ2-7; CDR3 length: 13; CDR3 DNA: TGTGCCAGCAGCTTGGCCAGGGAATACGAGCAGTACTTC; CDR3 protein: CASSLAREYEQYF